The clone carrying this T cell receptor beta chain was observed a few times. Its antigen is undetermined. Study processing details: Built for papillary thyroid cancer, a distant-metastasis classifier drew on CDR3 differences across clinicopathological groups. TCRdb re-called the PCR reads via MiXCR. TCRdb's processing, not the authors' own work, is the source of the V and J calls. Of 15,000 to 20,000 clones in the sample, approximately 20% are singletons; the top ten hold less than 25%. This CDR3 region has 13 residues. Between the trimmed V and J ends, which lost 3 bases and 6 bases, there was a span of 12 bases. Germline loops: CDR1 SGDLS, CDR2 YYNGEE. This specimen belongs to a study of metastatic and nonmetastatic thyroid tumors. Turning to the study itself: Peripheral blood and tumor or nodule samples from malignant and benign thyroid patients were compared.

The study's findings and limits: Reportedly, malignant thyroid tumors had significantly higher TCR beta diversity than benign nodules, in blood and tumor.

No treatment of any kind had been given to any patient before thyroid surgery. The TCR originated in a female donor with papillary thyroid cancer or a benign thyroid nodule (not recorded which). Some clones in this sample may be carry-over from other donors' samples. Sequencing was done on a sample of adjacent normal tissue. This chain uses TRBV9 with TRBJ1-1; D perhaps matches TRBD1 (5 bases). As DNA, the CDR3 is TGTGCCAGCAGCGCTGAGGACAATTCTGAAGCTTTCTTT. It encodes CASSAEDNSEAFF.